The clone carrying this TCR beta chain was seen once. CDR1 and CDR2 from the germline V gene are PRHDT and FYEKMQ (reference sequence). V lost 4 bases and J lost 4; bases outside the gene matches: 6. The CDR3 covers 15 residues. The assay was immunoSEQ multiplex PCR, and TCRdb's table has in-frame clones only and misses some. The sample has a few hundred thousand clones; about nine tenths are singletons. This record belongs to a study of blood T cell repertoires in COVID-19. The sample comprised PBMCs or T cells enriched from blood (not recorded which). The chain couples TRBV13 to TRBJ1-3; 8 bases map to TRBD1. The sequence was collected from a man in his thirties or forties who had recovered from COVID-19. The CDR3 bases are TGTGCCAGCAGCTCCATAGACAGGGGAGGAAACACCATATATTTT. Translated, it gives CASSSIDRGGNTIYF.